This T cell receptor beta chain was sequenced in a study of identical twins. Study-wide results and limits: For monozygotic twins, models underestimated out-of-frame TCR alpha sharing. The more abundant beta clonotypes in cord blood had fewer insertions, and memory repertoires did not show this.

This clonotype was observed a few times. Its antigen is currently unknown. A single record per CDR3 protein comes from TCRdb applying MiXCR to the 5' RACE reads. The sample consists of more than 250,000 distinct CDR3 sequences, approximately 8% of them appearing once. The CDR3 runs to 16 residues. V lost 5 bases to trimming and J lost 4 bases, with 17 bases between them. Germline lookup yields CDR1 KGHSH and CDR2 LQKENI. The data also belong to a second study, concerning yellow fever vaccine responses in identical twins.

This clonotype was sampled from a woman between 18 and 29 years old in good health. The sample was memory (CD45RO+) T cells sorted from blood. The rearrangement uses TRBV18 and TRBJ2-2, with D possibly being TRBD2 (6 bases). CDR3 DNA: TGTGCCAGCTCAACCCCGGGACTTTCATTCACCGGGGAGCTGTTTTTT. It yields the protein CASSTPGLSFTGELFF.